This T cell receptor beta chain derives from a study of blood T cell repertoires in COVID-19. Study-level information: Samples representing acute and convalescent COVID-19 were sourced from the United States, Italy and Spain. PBMCs, B-cell-depleted T cells, or T cells provided the cDNA or gDNA that made up the material.

Original handling: By means of reference gene primer amplification, nucleated cell counts were estimated. Generated by immunoSEQ multiplex PCR, the TCRdb table keeps only in-frame clones and is missing some. The V and J calls and clone size are taken from that table; D and trimming were inferred from the DNA. The table includes a few hundred thousand clones, 85% detected once. The V gene end was trimmed by 5 bases and the J gene end by 0 bases; junction bases not matched to a gene: 9. The CDR3 spans 17 residues. Per germline, CDR1 SGHDT and CDR2 YYEEEE. Material: peripheral blood. This sequence originates from a man aged 50 to 60 who had recovered from COVID-19. The chain recombines TRBV5-6 with TRBJ2-7; 12 nucleotides agree with TRBD2. The CDR3 DNA follows: TGTGCCAGCAGTTTTGGACTAGCGGGATTCGCCTCCTACGAGCAGTACTTC. Its protein product is CASSFGLAGFASYEQYF.